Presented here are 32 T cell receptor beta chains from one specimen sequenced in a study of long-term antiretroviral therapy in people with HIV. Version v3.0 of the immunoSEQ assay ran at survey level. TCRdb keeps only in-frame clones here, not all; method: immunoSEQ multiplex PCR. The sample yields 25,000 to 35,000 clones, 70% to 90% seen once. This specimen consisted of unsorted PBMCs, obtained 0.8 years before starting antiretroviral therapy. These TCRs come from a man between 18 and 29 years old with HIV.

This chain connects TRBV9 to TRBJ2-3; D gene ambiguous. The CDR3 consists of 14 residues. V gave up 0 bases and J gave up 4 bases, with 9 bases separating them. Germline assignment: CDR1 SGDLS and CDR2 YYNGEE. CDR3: CASSVDPPPDTQYF. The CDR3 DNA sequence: TGTGCCAGCAGCGTAGATCCTCCCCCAGATACGCAGTATTTT. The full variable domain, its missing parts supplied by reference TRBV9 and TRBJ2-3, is DSGVTQTPKHLITATGQRVTLRCSPRSGDLSVYWYQQSLDQGLQFLIQYYNGEERAKGNILERFSAQQFPDLHSELNLSSLELGDSALYFCASSVDPPPDTQYFGPGTRLTVL.

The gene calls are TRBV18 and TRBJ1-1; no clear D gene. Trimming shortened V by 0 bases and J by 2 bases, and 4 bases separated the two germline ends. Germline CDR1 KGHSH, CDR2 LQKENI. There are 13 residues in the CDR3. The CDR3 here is CASSPPANTEAFF. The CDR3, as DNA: TGTGCCAGCTCACCACCGGCCAACACTGAAGCTTTCTTT.

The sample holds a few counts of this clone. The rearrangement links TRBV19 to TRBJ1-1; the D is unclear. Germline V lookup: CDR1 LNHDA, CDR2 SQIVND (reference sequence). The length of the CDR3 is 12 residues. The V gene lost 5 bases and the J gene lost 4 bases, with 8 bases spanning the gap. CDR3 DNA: TGTGCCAGTAGTCCGGATAGCACTGAAGCTTTCTTT. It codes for CASSPDSTEAFF.

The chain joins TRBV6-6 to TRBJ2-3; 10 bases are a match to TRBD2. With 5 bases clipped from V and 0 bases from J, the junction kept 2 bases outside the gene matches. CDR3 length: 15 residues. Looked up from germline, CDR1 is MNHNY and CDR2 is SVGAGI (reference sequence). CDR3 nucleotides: TGTGCCAGCAGTCCACTAGCGGGAAGCACAGATACGCAGTATTTT. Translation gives CASSPLAGSTDTQYF.

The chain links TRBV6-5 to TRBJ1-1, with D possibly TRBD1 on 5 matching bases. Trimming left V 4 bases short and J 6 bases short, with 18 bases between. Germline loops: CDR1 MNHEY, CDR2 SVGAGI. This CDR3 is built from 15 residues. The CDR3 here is CASSWRLGAGSEAFF. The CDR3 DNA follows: TGTGCCAGCAGTTGGCGCTTAGGGGCTGGCTCTGAAGCTTTCTTT.

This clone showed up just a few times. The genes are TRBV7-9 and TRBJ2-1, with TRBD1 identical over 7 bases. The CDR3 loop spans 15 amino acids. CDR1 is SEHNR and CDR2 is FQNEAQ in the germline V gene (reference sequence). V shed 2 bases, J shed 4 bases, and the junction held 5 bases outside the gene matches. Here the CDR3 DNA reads TGTGCCAGCAGCTTAAAACAGGGGATATACAATGAGCAGTTCTTC. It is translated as CASSLKQGIYNEQFF.

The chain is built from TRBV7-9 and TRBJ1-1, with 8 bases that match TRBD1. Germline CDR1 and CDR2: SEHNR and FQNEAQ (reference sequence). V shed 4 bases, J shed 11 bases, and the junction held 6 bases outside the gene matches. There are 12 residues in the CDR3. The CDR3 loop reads CASSSTGVGAFF. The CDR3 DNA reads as TGTGCCAGCAGCTCGACAGGGGTGGGCGCTTTCTTT.

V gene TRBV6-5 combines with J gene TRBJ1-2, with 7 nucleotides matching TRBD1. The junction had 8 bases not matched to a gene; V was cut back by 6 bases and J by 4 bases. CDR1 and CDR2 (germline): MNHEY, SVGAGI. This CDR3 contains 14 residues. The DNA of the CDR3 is TGTGCCAGCAGACTCGAGGCAGGGGGCTATGGCTACACCTTC. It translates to CASRLEAGGYGYTF.

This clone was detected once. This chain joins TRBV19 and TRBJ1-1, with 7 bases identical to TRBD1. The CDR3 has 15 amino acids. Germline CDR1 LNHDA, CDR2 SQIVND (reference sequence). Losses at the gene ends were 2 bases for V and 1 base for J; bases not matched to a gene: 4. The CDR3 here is CASSIPRTGNTEAFF. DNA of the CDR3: TGTGCCAGTAGTATACCCCGGACAGGGAACACTGAAGCTTTCTTT.

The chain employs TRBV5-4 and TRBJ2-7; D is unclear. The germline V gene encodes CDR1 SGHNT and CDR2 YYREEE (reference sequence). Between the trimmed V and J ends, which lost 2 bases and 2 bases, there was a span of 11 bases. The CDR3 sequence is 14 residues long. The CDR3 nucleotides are TGTGCCAGCAGCTTTCCGGACGGTACCTACGAGCAGTACTTC. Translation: CASSFPDGTYEQYF.

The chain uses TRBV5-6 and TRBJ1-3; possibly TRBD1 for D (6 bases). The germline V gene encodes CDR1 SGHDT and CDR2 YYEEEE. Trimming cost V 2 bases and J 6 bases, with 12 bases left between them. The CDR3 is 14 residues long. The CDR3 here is CASSLGGAENTIYF. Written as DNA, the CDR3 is TGTGCCAGCAGCTTAGGGGGGGCCGAAAACACCATATATTTT.

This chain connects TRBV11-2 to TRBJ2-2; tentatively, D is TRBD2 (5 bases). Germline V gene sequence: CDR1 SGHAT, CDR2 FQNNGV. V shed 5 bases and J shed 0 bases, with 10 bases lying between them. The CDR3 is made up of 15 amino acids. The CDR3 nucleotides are TGTGCCAGCAGCCAGAGCGGATCGAACACCGGGGAGCTGTTTTTT. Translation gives CASSQSGSNTGELFF.

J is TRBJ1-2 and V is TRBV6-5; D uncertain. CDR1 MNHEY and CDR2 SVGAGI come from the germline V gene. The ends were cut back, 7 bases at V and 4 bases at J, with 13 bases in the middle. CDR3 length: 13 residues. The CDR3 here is CASTGRTVYGYTF. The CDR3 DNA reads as TGTGCCAGCACTGGACGGACTGTCTATGGCTACACCTTC.

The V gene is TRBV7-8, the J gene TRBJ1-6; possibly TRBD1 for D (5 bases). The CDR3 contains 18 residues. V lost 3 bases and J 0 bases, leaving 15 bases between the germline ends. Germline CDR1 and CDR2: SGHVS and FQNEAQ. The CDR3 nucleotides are TGTGCCAGCAGCTTCCCGGGACTCCCGAGCTCCTATAATTCACCCCTCCACTTT. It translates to CASSFPGLPSSYNSPLHF. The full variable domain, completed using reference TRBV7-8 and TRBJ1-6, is GAGVSQSPRYKVAKRGQDVALRCDPISGHVSLFWYQQALGQGPEFLTYFQNEAQLDKSGLPSDRFFAERPEGSVSTLKIQRTQQEDSAVYLCASSFPGLPSSYNSPLHFGNGTRLTVT.

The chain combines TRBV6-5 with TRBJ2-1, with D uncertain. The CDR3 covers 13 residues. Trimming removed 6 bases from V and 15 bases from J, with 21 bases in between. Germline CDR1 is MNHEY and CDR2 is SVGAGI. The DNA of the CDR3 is TGTGCCAGCAGGCCCCGCGAGGTCCCGAGGCCGTTCTTC. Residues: CASRPREVPRPFF.

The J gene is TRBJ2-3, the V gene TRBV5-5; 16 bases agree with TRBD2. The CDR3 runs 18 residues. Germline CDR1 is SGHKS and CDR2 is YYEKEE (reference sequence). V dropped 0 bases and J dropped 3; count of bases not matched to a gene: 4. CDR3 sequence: CASSLEGTSGGVTDTQYF. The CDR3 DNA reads TGTGCCAGCAGCTTGGAGGGGACTAGCGGGGGGGTGACAGATACGCAGTATTTT. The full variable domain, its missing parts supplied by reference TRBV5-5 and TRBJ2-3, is DAGVTQSPTHLIKTRGQQVTLRCSPISGHKSVSWYQQVLGQGPQFIFQYYEKEERGRGNFPDRFSARQFPNYSSELNVNALLLGDSALYLCASSLEGTSGGVTDTQYFGPGTRLTVL.

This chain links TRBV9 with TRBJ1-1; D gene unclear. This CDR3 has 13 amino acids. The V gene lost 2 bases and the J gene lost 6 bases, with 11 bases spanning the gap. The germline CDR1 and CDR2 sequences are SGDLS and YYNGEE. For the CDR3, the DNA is TGTGCCAGCAGCGTCGAGTTAAGGTCTGAAGCTTTCTTT. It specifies CASSVELRSEAFF. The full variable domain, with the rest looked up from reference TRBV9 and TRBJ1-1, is DSGVTQTPKHLITATGQRVTLRCSPRSGDLSVYWYQQSLDQGLQFLIQYYNGEERAKGNILERFSAQQFPDLHSELNLSSLELGDSALYFCASSVELRSEAFFGQGTRLTVV.

The DNA for the CDR3 is TGTGCCAGCAGCTTAAGGTTGAGCAGGGCTGGGGCCAACGTCCTGACTTTC. As protein: CASSLRLSRAGANVLTF. The chain is built from TRBV13 and TRBJ2-6, with D perhaps matching TRBD1 (5 bases). This CDR3 is built from 17 residues. Trimming took off 2 bases at V and 2 bases at J, with 13 bases between the two ends. Per germline, CDR1 PRHDT and CDR2 FYEKMQ (reference sequence).

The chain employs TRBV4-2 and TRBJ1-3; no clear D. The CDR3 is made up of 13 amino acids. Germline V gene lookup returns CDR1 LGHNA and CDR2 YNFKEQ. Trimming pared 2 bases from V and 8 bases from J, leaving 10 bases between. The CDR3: CASSQKSTDTIYF. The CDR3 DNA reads TGTGCCAGCAGCCAAAAATCCACGGACACCATATATTTT.

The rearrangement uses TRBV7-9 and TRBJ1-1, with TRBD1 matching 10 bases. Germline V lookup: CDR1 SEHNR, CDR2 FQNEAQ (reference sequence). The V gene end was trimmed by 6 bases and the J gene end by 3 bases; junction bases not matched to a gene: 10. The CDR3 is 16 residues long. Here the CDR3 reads CASSPRGGTGDTEAFF. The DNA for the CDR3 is TGTGCCAGCAGTCCTAGAGGGGGGACAGGGGACACTGAAGCTTTCTTT.

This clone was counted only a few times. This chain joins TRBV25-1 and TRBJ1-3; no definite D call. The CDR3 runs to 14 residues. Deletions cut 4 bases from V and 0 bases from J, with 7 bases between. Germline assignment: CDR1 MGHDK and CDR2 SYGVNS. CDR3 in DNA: TGTGCCAGCAGTGGGTTCTACTCTGGAAACACCATATATTTT. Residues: CASSGFYSGNTIYF. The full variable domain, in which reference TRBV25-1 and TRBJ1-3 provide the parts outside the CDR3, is EADIYQTPRYLVIGTGKKITLECSQTMGHDKMYWYQQDPGMELHLIHYSYGVNSTEKGDLSSESTVSRIRTEHFPLTLESARPSHTSQYLCASSGFYSGNTIYFGEGSWLTVV.

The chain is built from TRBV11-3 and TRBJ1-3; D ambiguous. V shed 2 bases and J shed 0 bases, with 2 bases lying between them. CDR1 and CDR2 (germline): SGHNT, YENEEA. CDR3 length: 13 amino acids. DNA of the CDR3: TGTGCCAGCAGCTTAAACTCTGGAAACACCATATATTTT. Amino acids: CASSLNSGNTIYF.

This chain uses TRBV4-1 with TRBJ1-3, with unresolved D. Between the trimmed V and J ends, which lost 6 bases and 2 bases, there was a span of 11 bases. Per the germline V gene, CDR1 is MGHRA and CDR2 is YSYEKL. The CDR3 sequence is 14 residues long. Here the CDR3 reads CASSKGIAGNTIYF. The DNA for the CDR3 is TGCGCCAGCAGTAAGGGAATAGCTGGAAACACCATATATTTT.

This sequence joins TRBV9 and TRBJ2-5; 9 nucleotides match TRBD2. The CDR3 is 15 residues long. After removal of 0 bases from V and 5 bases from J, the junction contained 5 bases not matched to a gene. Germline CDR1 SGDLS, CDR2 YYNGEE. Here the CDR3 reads CASSVGPSGAETQYF. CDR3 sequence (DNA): TGTGCCAGCAGCGTAGGGCCTAGCGGGGCGGAGACCCAGTACTTC.

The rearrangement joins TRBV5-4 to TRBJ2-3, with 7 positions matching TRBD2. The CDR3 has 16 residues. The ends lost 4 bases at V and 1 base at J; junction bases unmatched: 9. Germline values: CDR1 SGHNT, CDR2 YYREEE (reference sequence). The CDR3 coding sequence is TGTGCCAGCAGCATTAGAAGACTAGCCGGCACAGATACGCAGTATTTT. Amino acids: CASSIRRLAGTDTQYF.

The CDR3 DNA is TGTGCCAGCGGGAAGACTAGCGGGACAAGCTACGAGCAGTACTTC. The encoded protein is CASGKTSGTSYEQYF. V is TRBV13 and J is TRBJ2-7; 11 nucleotides agree with TRBD2. Germline lookup yields CDR1 PRHDT and CDR2 FYEKMQ (reference sequence). The junction had 9 bases not matched to a gene; V was cut back by 8 bases and J by 3 bases. CDR3 length: 15 amino acids.

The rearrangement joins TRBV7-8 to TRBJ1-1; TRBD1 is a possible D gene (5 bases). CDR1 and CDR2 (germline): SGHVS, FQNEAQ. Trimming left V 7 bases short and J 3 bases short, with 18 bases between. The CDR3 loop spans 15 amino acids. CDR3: CASTPREGIDTEAFF. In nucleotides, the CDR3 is TGTGCCAGCACCCCTCGTGAGGGGATCGACACTGAAGCTTTCTTT. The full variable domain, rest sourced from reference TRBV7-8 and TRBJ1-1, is GAGVSQSPRYKVAKRGQDVALRCDPISGHVSLFWYQQALGQGPEFLTYFQNEAQLDKSGLPSDRFFAERPEGSVSTLKIQRTQQEDSAVYLCASTPREGIDTEAFFGQGTRLTVV.

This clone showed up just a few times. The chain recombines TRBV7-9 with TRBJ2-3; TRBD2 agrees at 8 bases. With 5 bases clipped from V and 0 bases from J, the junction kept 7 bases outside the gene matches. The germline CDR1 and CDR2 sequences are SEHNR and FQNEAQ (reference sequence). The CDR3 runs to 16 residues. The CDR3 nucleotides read TGTGCCAGCAGCATTTTAGCGGGAACTAGCACAGATACGCAGTATTTT. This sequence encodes CASSILAGTSTDTQYF.

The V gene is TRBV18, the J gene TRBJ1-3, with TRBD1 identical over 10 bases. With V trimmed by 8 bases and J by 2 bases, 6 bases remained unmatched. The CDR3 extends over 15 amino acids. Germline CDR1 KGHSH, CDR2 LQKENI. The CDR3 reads CASTGGQGAGNTIYF. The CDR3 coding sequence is TGTGCCAGCACCGGCGGACAGGGGGCTGGAAACACCATATATTTT.

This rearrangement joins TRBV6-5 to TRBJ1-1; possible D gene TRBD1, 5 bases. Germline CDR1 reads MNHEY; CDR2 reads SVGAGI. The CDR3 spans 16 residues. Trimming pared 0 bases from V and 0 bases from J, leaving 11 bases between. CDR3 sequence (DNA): TGTGCCAGCAGTTACTCGCTGGGGGGGGTGAACACTGAAGCTTTCTTT. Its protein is CASSYSLGGVNTEAFF.

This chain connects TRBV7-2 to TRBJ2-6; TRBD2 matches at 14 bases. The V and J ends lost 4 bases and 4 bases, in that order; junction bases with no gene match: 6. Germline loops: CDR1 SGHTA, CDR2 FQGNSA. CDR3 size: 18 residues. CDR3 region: CASSYTGLAGAGANVLTF. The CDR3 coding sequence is TGTGCCAGCAGCTACACGGGACTAGCGGGGGCCGGGGCCAACGTCCTGACTTTC.

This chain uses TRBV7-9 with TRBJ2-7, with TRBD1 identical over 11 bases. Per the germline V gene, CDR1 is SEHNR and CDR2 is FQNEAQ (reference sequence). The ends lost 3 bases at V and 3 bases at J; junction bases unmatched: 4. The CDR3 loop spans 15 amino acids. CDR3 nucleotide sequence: TGTGCCAGCAGCTTGGGGACAGGGGGGGACTACGAGCAGTACTTC. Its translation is CASSLGTGGDYEQYF. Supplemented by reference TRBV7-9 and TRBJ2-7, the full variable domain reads DTGVSQNPRHKITKRGQNVTFRCDPISEHNRLYWYRQTLGQGPEFLTYFQNEAQLEKSRLLSDRFSAERPKGSFSTLEIQRTEQGDSAMYLCASSLGTGGDYEQYFGPGTRLTVT.